Listed below are T cell receptor beta chains from one sample, sequenced in a study of early stage breast cancer tumors. Profiled with immunoSEQ multiplex PCR; TCRdb holds only in-frame clones, not every one. The sample lists tens of thousands of clones; 85% to 95% were seen once. The source material was blood. The receptors derive from a person between 65 and 79 years old with breast cancer. CDR3s include the opening cysteine and the closing phenylalanine or tryptophan.

V gene | CDR3 length | CDR3 protein
TRBV7-6 | 15 | CASSLAGGFNYGYTF
TRBV5-1 | 14 | CASSLDPGGYEQYF
TRBV18 | 14 | CASSPWGMDETQYF
TRBV2 | 13 | CASSEAGNTEAFF
TRBV19 | 16 | CASRLSGTANTGELFF
TRBV14 | 17 | CASSQEVRGQTRLEQYF
TRBV4-1 | 14 | CASSQALAGGARYF
TRBV5-1 | 14 | CASSRDTDNEKLFF
TRBV11-1 | 14 | CASRPTGVRTEQYF
TRBV5-1 | 16 | CASSQGQGIGQETQYF
TRBV7-2 | 17 | CASSLGGTGFRNQPQHF
TRBV5-8 | 15 | CASSRGQGRNQPQHF
TRBV4-3 | 18 | CASSPSSARGGEGNTIYF
TRBV19 | 14 | CASSLQEDSGSYTF
TRBV2 | 15 | CASSPASGGYNEQFF
TRBV15 | 15 | CATSPRQEPNEKLFF
TRBV10-2 | 11 | CASRQGAEAFF
TRBV5-4 | 13 | CASSLSTGGGYTF
TRBV5-6 | 15 | CASSVHPSGRNEQYF
TRBV14 | 15 | CASSHLSSGGGEAFF
TRBV29-1 | 13 | CSDMTGNTGELFF
TRBV5-1 | 17 | CASTSSSGRVFWGEQFF
TRBV10-1 | 13 | CASSRGQGAEAFF
TRBV5-1 | 19 | CASSLAGPGAAGDQETQYF
TRBV7-2 | 14 | CASSPGQVSYEQYF
TRBV4-2 | 15 | CASSQESAQSMGQYF
TRBV30 | 14 | CAWSDQLGSYGYTF
TRBV6-6 | 16 | CASNPRQGDTNYGYTF
TRBV11-2 | 16 | CASSRRDSPRTGELFF
TRBV28 | 15 | CASSLGGRGTDTQYF
TRBV30 | 14 | CAWMDRGGTDTQYF
TRBV5-4 | 16 | CASSLPGQGADTEAFF
TRBV19 | 16 | CASSLSHSVLSTEAFF
TRBV19 | 16 | CASRPQSSGMNTEAFF
TRBV5-1 | 14 | CASSLVQGSYGYTF
TRBV2 | 14 | CASSYGQGYQPQHF